This TCR beta chain was recorded in a study of human T cells and chemical hapten exposure. Study information: Per-sample TCR yields varied mainly from small pooled library volume differences.

The study's findings and limits: DPC sensitization did not alter TCRs above 1 in 1000 frequency.

Remarks on this clonotype: Its antigen is unidentified.

As to time point: healthy volunteer bleed at 2 weeks. Unfractionated whole blood served as the source for total RNA extraction. What the library attached to individual cDNA molecules were unique molecular identifiers. TCRdb recomputed calls from the RACE reads with MiXCR, one row per CDR3 protein. Counted here are more than 70,000 distinct CDR3 sequences, approximately 8.2% occurring once; the ten biggest clones make up around 3%. The V and J ends lost 6 bases and 9 bases respectively, with 14 bases between them. CDR1 is DFQATT, CDR2 SNEGSKA, per germline (reference sequence). The CDR3 covers 11 residues.

The clonotype comes from a female donor in good health. Some clones in this sample may be carry-over from other donors' samples. What was sequenced was whole blood. The V call is TRBV20-1, the J call TRBJ2-5; D not certain. CDR3 bases: TGCAGTGCCCAGGACGGACCGGCCCAGTACTTC. It specifies CSAQDGPAQYF.